This is a list of T cell receptor beta chains from one sample in a study of blood T cell repertoires in COVID-19. Sequencing was performed with immunoSEQ multiplex PCR; in TCRdb, only in-frame clones are kept and a portion is missing. The table has 150,000 to 200,000 clones, approximately 84% seen once. The sample consisted of PBMCs or T cells enriched from blood (not recorded which). Receptor source: a human donor with acute COVID-19. The donor label of this sample is uncertain. CDR3s include the opening cysteine and the closing phenylalanine or tryptophan. A D gene is named only where the DNA matches it firmly. Size is omitted from some rows. Given values are once, few, many or a class for expanded clones.

cdr3_nt	cdr3_aa	clone_size	j_call	v_call	d_call
TGTGCCAGCAGTGAAGGGACAGGGGGAGGTGGTCAGCCCCAGCATTTT	CASSEGTGGGGQPQHF	-	TRBJ1-5	TRBV6-1	TRBD1
TGTGCCTGGGAACAGGGTTTCGGTTCACCCCTCCACTTT	CAWEQGFGSPLHF	-	TRBJ1-6	TRBV30	-
TGTGCCAGCAGCTCCACCAACAGGGACGAGCAGTACTTC	CASSSTNRDEQYF	-	TRBJ2-7	TRBV3-1/TRBV3-2	-
TGTGCCAGCAGTTTGGGACAGGGGGAAGGCTACACCTTC	CASSLGQGEGYTF	-	TRBJ1-2	TRBV6-6	TRBD1
TGCGCCAGCAGCTTGGCCCCGGACAGGGTGAACTATGGCTACACCTTC	CASSLAPDRVNYGYTF	-	TRBJ1-2	TRBV5-1	TRBD1
TGTGCCAGCAGTGGACAGGGGAACACTGAAGCTTTCTTT	CASSGQGNTEAFF	-	TRBJ1-1	TRBV25-1	TRBD1
TGTGCCAGCAGCTTGCAGGATGCCAATTCACCCCTCCACTTT	CASSLQDANSPLHF	-	TRBJ1-6	TRBV5-5	-
TGTGCCAGCAGCGCGGGGTTTGAAGCTTTCTTT	CASSAGFEAFF	-	TRBJ1-1	TRBV5-6	-
TGTGCCAGCAGTTCTCCGGGACAGAGACCCTACGAGCAGTACTTC	CASSSPGQRPYEQYF	-	TRBJ2-7	TRBV28	TRBD1
TGTGCCAGTAGTGCACCACAGGGGGTGAACTATGGCTACACCTTC	CASSAPQGVNYGYTF	once	TRBJ1-2	TRBV19	TRBD1
TGCAGTGCTATTTCCGTGGAGACCCAGTACTTC	CSAISVETQYF	-	TRBJ2-5	TRBV20-1	-
TGTGCCACCAGTCCTCGGACTAGCGGGGGATACAATGAGCAGTTCTTC	CATSPRTSGGYNEQFF	-	TRBJ2-1	TRBV24-1	TRBD2
TGTGCCAGCAGCTTAGGCCAGGGTGAGAGTGAAGCTTTCTTT	CASSLGQGESEAFF	-	TRBJ1-1	TRBV7-9	-
TGTGCCAGCAGTGACCGGCCGGTCGGGGGGGATACGCAGTATTTT	CASSDRPVGGDTQYF	-	TRBJ2-3	TRBV25-1	TRBD2
TGTGCCAGCTCACCCCCCGGACAGGGCTATGGCTACACCTTC	CASSPPGQGYGYTF	once	TRBJ1-2	TRBV18	TRBD1
TGTGCCAGCTCACCGGCGGGCCGGCGGGGGAACACCATATATTTT	CASSPAGRRGNTIYF	-	TRBJ1-3	TRBV18	-
TGCGCCAGCAGTCATGACAGGAGCTCCTACAATGAGCAGTTCTTC	CASSHDRSSYNEQFF	-	TRBJ2-1	TRBV5-1	-
TGCGCCAGCAGCCACCCGGTGGCCGGGATCTATGGCTACACCTTC	CASSHPVAGIYGYTF	-	TRBJ1-2	TRBV4-1	-
TGTGCCAGCAGCCTCAAGGGGATGCGTGGCTACACCTTC	CASSLKGMRGYTF	-	TRBJ1-2	TRBV27	-
TGTGCCTGGAGTGTACTTGCTGGGGCCAACGTCCTGACTTTC	CAWSVLAGANVLTF	-	TRBJ2-6	TRBV30	-
TGTGCCAGCAGCCCTACTCCGGGACAGAGCTACGAGCAGTACTTC	CASSPTPGQSYEQYF	-	TRBJ2-7	TRBV9	TRBD1
TGTGCCACCAGTGATTCCCAGACAGATGGCTACACCTTC	CATSDSQTDGYTF	-	TRBJ1-2	TRBV24-1	-
TGTGCCAGCAGCTTATTACAGACCACCGGGGAGCTGTTTTTT	CASSLLQTTGELFF	-	TRBJ2-2	TRBV7-7	-
TGTGCCAGCAGCGTATGGGACAACCCCTACAATGAGCAGTTCTTC	CASSVWDNPYNEQFF	-	TRBJ2-1	TRBV9	-
TGTGCCAGCAGCTCCACAGGGGGCGGGAATGAAAAACTGTTTTTT	CASSSTGGGNEKLFF	-	TRBJ1-4	TRBV5-6	TRBD1
TGCGCCAGCAGCTATGCGGGGGGGAGGTCTATGAACACTGAAGCTTTCTTT	CASSYAGGRSMNTEAFF	-	TRBJ1-1	TRBV5-1	-
TGTGCCAGCAGTGAAGCGAGGGGGAATCAGCCCCAGCATTTT	CASSEARGNQPQHF	-	TRBJ1-5	TRBV6-1	-
TGTGCCAGCAGCTTCGGACTAGATCAAGAGACCCAGTACTTC	CASSFGLDQETQYF	few	TRBJ2-5	TRBV5-4	TRBD2
TGTGCCTGGAGTGTAGGGGGGGGAAAAGCTTTCTTT	CAWSVGGGKAFF	-	TRBJ1-1	TRBV30	-
TGTGCCAGCAGCGTAGGTCCTAGCGGGGCTCCTCCGTACGAGCAGTACTTC	CASSVGPSGAPPYEQYF	-	TRBJ2-7	TRBV9	TRBD2
TGTGCCAGCAGCCAAGTGGAGGGCTCCTACGAGCAGTACTTC	CASSQVEGSYEQYF	-	TRBJ2-7	TRBV3-1/TRBV3-2	-
TGTGCCAGCAGCGTAGGCAGGGGGCGGACCGGGGAGCTGTTTTTT	CASSVGRGRTGELFF	-	TRBJ2-2	TRBV9	TRBD1